This T cell receptor beta chain was sequenced during a study of cytomegalovirus exposure and HLA in healthy donors. 60 Vbeta and 13 Jbeta primers were used in PCR. Measured with immunoSEQ multiplex PCR; TCRdb has only the in-frame clones, and not every one. The table includes about 90,000 clones, 62% detected once. The count of this clone is one. Its antigen is not identified. Looked up from germline, CDR1 is MGHDK and CDR2 is SYGVNS. V lost 3 bases, J lost 4 bases, and 10 bases lay in between. The CDR3 consists of 14 residues. Study-wide points: CMV serostatus alone was available as immune exposure information. V- and J-gene trimming of TCR beta was linked (in a later analysis) to a missense DCLRE1C variant.

Source material: PBMCs. The TCR sequence derives from a woman aged 25 to 39 in good health and CMV-seropositive. The V gene is TRBV25-1, the J gene TRBJ1-5; no clear D. The CDR3 DNA is TGTGCCAGCAGTGATGTACAGACAAATCAGCCCCAGCATTTT. Protein: CASSDVQTNQPQHF.